The T cell receptor (beta chain) described here comes from a study of T cell responses to AZD1222 COVID-19 vaccine. Study context: Combined were second doses at about 4 or about 12 weeks. Study observations and caveats: At baseline, seropositivity was found in only 5 to 7 AZD1222 recipients.

The protocol was immunoSEQ multiplex PCR, while the TCRdb copy is restricted to in-frame clones and leaves out a portion. The sample holds 25,000 to 35,000 clones, roughly nine tenths seen once. This clone was recorded a few times. What it recognizes is unknown. Source: peripheral blood, taken on day 0 of AZD1222 vaccination. The receptor was isolated from an adult in good health.

The CDR3 DNA is TGTGCCAGCAGCCACGATTCAGGGGGCCAAGAGGAAAAACTGTTTTTT. Amino acids: CASSHDSGGQEEKLFF. J is TRBJ1-4 and V is TRBV14; 8 positions match TRBD1. The CDR3 runs to 16 residues. Trimming removed 3 bases from V and 8 bases from J; junction bases left unmatched: 11. Germline V CDR1 and CDR2: SGHDN, FVKESK.